This T cell receptor (beta chain) was profiled in a study of regulatory T cells in long-lasting Graves disease. Many counts were recorded for this clonotype. Antigen: not known. Trimming removed 3 bases at V and 5 bases at J, with 17 bases between. The CDR3 is 15 amino acids. Germline V gene data show CDR1 as WSHSY and CDR2 as SAAADI. Assembly of TCR beta libraries relied on iRepertoire HTBI primers together with Arm-PCR of CDR3 regions. Via MiXCR, TCRdb re-called the multiplex PCR reads, giving one row per CDR3 protein. The sample has 350,000 to 500,000 distinct CDR3 sequences; 21% are singletons. Overall study results and limits: Compared with new cases, persistent Graves' patients showed reduced TCR diversity. Thyroid tissue went unexamined; only peripheral blood was analyzed. It is possible that accuracy was reduced by the small size of the sample.

Time point given: persistent/refractory GD, antithyroid drugs over 5 years with positive TRAb. Researchers made the TCR library from RNA that was extracted from PBMCs. Diagnoses of Graves' disease were made by American Thyroid Association guidelines. The clonotype was recovered from a female donor with Graves disease. This chain links TRBV10-2 with TRBJ2-7, with D hard to call. This sample comprised peripheral blood mononuclear cells (PBMCs), obtained when the disease was refractory, from a patient treated with antithyroid drugs. This CDR3 is CASSDRSAAPHEQYF. The CDR3 nucleotides read TGCGCCAGCAGTGATAGGAGCGCAGCCCCCCACGAGCAGTACTTC.